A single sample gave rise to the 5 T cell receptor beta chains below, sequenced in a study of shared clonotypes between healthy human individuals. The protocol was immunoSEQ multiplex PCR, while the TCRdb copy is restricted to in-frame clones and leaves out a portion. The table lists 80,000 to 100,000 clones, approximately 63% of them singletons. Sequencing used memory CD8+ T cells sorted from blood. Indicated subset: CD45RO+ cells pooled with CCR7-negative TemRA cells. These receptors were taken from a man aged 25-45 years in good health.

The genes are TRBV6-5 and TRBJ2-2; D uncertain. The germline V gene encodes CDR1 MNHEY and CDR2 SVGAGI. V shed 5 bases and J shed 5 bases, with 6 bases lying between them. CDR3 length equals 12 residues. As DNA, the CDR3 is TGTGCCAGCAGTGCTATTACCGGGGAGCTGTTTTTT. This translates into CASSAITGELFF.

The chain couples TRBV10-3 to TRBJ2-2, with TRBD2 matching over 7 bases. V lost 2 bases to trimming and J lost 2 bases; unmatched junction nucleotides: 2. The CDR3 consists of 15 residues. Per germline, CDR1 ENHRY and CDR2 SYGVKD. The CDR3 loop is CAISEGEGNTGELFF. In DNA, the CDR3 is TGTGCCATCAGTGAGGGGGAGGGTAACACCGGGGAGCTGTTTTTT.

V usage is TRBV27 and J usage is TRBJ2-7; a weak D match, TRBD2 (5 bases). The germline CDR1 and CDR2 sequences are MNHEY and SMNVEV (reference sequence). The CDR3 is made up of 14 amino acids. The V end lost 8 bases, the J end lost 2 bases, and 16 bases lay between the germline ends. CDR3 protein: CASAPLDYPYEQYF. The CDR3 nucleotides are TGTGCCAGCGCCCCCCTCGACTATCCCTACGAGCAGTACTTC.

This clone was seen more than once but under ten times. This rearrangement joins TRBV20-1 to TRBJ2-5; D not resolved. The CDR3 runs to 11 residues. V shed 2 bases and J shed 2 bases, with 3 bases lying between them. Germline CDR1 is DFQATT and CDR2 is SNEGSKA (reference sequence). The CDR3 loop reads CSARQQETQYF. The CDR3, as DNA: TGCAGTGCTAGACAGCAAGAGACCCAGTACTTC.

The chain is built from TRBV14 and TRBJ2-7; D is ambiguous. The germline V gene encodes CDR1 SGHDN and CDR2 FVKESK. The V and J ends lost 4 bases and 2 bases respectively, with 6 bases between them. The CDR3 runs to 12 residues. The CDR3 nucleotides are TGTGCCAGCAGCCCTGACCCCTACGAGCAGTACTTC. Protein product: CASSPDPYEQYF.